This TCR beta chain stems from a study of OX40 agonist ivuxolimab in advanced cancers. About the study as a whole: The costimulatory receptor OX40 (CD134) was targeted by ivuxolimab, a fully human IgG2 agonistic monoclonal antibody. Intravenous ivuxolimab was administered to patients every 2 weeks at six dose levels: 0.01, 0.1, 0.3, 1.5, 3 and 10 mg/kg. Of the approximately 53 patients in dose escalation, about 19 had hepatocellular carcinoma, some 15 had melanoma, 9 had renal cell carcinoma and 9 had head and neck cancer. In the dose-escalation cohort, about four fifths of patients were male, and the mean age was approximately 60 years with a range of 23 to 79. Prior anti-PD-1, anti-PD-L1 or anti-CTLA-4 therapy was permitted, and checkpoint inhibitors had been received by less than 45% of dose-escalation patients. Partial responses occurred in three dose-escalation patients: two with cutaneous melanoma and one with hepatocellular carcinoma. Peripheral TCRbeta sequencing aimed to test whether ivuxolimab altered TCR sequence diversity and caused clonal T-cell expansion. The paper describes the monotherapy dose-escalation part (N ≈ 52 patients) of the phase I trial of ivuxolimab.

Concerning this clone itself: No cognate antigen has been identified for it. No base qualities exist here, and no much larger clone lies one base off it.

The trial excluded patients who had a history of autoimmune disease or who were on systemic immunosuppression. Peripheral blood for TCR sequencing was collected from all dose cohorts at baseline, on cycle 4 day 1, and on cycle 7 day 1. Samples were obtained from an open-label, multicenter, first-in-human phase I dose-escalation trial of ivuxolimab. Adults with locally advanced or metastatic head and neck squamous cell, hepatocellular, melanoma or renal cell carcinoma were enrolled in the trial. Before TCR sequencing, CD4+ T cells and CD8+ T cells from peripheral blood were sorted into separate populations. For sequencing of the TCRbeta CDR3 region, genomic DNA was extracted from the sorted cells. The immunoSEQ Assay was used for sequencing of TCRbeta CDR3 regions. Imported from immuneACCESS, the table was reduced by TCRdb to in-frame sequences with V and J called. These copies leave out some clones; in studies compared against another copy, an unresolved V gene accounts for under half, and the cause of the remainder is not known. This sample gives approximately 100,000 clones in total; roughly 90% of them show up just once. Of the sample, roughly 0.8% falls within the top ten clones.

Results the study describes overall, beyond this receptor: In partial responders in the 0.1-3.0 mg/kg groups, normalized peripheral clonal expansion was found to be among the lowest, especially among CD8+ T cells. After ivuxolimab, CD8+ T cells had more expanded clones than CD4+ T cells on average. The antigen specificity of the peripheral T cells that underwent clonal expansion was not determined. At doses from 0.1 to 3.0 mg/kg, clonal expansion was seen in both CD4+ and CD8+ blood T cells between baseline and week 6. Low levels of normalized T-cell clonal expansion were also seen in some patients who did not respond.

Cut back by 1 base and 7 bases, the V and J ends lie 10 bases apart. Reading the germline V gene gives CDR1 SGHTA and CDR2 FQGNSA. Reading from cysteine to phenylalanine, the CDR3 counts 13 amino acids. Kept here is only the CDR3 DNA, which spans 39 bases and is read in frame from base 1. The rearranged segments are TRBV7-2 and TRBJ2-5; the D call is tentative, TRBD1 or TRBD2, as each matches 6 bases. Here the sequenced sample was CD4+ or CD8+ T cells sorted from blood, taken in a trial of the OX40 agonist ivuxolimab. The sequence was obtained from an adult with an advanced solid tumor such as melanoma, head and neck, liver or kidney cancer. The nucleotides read TGTGCCAGCAGCTTAGAGGAGGGGGGGACCCAGTACTTC. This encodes CASSLEEGGTQYF.